The clone carrying this T cell receptor beta chain was detected a few times. Its specificity is unknown. Germline V lookup: CDR1 SGHAT, CDR2 FQNNGV. The CDR3 runs to 19 residues. Deletions cut 4 bases from V and 6 bases from J, with 29 bases between. The data stem from a study of T-cell memory formation after mild COVID-19. Study-wide background: Largely, the TCR clusters proved donor specific. Study findings and constraints: A balance of CD4 and CD8 characterized clones contracting day 15 to 85, whereas later expanders leaned CD4+. Of the contracting clones, CD4+ ones lay mainly in CM and EM, and CD8+ ones in EMRA.

A single record per CDR3 protein comes from TCRdb applying MiXCR to the 5' RACE reads. The profile shows just under 350,000 distinct CDR3 sequences, roughly 13% of them singletons. The sequence derives from a man between 18 and 35 years old who had mild COVID-19 (a few samples of this study predate the infection). Cell type and time point are not known. Sequencing was done on a sample of PBMCs or a T cell subset sorted from them (not recorded which). J is TRBJ2-3 and V is TRBV11-2; no definite D call. Here the CDR3 reads CASSSPSRYRVLSMDTQYF. Here the CDR3 DNA reads TGTGCCAGCAGCTCTCCCTCCCGTTACCGCGTTTTATCTATGGATACGCAGTATTTT. Based on the CDR3 plus reference TRBV11-2 and TRBJ2-3, the full variable domain is EAGVAQSPRYKIIEKRQSVAFWCNPISGHATLYWYQQILGQGPKLLIQFQNNGVVDDSQLPKDRFSAERLKGVDSTLKIQPAKLEDSAVYLCASSSPSRYRVLSMDTQYFGPGTRLTVL.